This T cell receptor (beta chain) was obtained from a study of human T cells and chemical hapten exposure. Study overall: Patients, a majority of them female, were diagnosed with alopecia areata, totalis or universalis.

As to time point: patch test 1, 2 weeks after DPC sensitization. The treatment here: therapeutic diphenylcyclopropenone sensitization with weekly scalp DPC. One entry per CDR3 protein results from TCRdb running MiXCR on the RACE reads. Found here are under 200,000 distinct CDR3 sequences, 13% to 15% of them singletons; the top ten hold 1.7%. Notes on the study in general: Clustering by CDR3 similarity yielded significantly more large clusters from expanded TCRs than controls.

Comment on this clonotype: Its antigen is unidentified.

The starting material was whole blood, obtained in connection with sensitization to the hapten diphenylcyclopropenone (DPC). The TCR comes from a woman aged 25 to 39 with alopecia areata. Some clones in this sample may be carry-over from other donors' samples.

CDR3 in amino acids: CASSLQGFTGNTIYF. CDR3 nucleotides: TGTGCCAGCAGTCTTCAGGGTTTTACTGGAAACACCATATATTTT. This chain links TRBV7-2 with TRBJ1-3, with D possibly being TRBD1 (5 bases). V lost 6 bases to trimming and J lost 2 bases, with 14 bases between them. The germline V gene has CDR1 SGHTA and CDR2 FQGNSA. This CDR3 contains 15 residues.